These 23 T cell receptor beta chains came from one sample sequenced in a study of response to subunit inactivated influenza vaccine. MiXCR, run by TCRdb on the RT-PCR reads, gives a single entry per CDR3 protein. The sample has about 240,000 distinct CDR3 sequences, more than 9% seen once. The sequencing here drew on non-naive T cells sorted from PBMCs, taken 14 to 15 days before vaccination. The receptors were gathered from a man aged 45-65 years who received an inactivated influenza vaccine.

This clonotype was seen just once. The chain couples TRBV9 to TRBJ2-3; 7 bases are a match to TRBD2. V shed 0 bases, J shed 0 bases, and the junction held 4 bases outside the gene matches. The CDR3 is 16 amino acids. Germline V gene sequence: CDR1 SGDLS, CDR2 YYNGEE. The CDR3 spells CASSVEAGRSTDTQYF. The CDR3 region has the DNA TGTGCCAGCAGCGTAGAAGCCGGGAGGAGCACAGATACGCAGTATTTT.

This chain's CDR3 is CSVEGRTTYEQYF. The DNA of the CDR3 is TGCAGCGTTGAGGGCCGCACAACCTACGAGCAGTACTTC. V usage is TRBV29-1 and J usage is TRBJ2-7; no clear D. Trimming pared 3 bases from V and 2 bases from J, leaving 11 bases between. The CDR3 is 13 amino acids. CDR1 is SQVTM and CDR2 is ANQGSEA in the germline V gene.

A few counts support this clonotype. The chain employs TRBV5-1 and TRBJ2-1; D is unclear. This CDR3 is 15 amino acids long. The V gene lost 0 bases and the J gene lost 6 bases, with 13 bases spanning the gap. CDR1 and CDR2 from the germline V gene are SGHRS and YFSETQ. The CDR3 region is CASSLESHGFNEQFF. CDR3 in DNA: TGCGCCAGCAGCTTGGAAAGCCACGGATTCAATGAGCAGTTCTTC.

This clonotype was counted a few times. The chain is built from TRBV7-2 and TRBJ1-1; D is perhaps TRBD1 (5 bases). Trimming removed 3 bases from V and 1 base from J, with 12 bases in between. The CDR3 runs to 15 residues. Germline CDR1 is SGHTA and CDR2 is FQGNSA. The CDR3 region has the DNA TGTGCCAGCAGCTTTTCAGGGTGGGGGAACACTGAAGCTTTCTTT. Translating gives CASSFSGWGNTEAFF.

A few counts support this clonotype. The junction and the germline gene differ at one end; a read error may be behind it. This sequence joins TRBV20-1 and TRBJ2-7, with TRBD1 as a possible D gene (5 bases). Germline CDR1 is DFQATT and CDR2 is SNEGSKA (reference sequence). The CDR3 is made up of 12 amino acids. CDR3 protein: CSAGDSAYEQYF. Written as DNA, the CDR3 is TGCAGTGCTGGAGACAGCGCCTACGAGCAGTACTTC.

The rearrangement uses TRBV6-5 and TRBJ1-2; 10 bases agree with TRBD1. CDR3 size: 14 residues. CDR1 is MNHEY, CDR2 SVGAGI, per germline. Trimming removed 2 bases from V and 6 bases from J; junction bases left unmatched: 3. DNA of the CDR3: TGTGCCAGCAGTTACCTGACAGGGGGCGATGGCTACACCTTC. This sequence encodes CASSYLTGGDGYTF.

This clonotype was picked up many times. V usage is TRBV12-3 or TRBV12-4 and J usage is TRBJ1-2; 9 bases agree with TRBD1. The length of the CDR3 is 13 residues. V lost 3 bases and J lost 7; bases outside the gene matches: 3. For the CDR3, the DNA is TGTGCCAGCAGTTTGGGACAGGGTTCTGGCTACACCTTC. Its translation is CASSLGQGSGYTF.

This clonotype has more than one count but fewer than ten. The rearrangement joins TRBV20-1 to TRBJ2-1, with D possibly being TRBD2 (6 bases). This CDR3 is 15 amino acids long. Germline V gene lookup returns CDR1 DFQATT and CDR2 SNEGSKA (reference sequence). V was clipped by 3 bases and J by 6 bases, with 18 bases between them. The CDR3 DNA follows: TGCAGTGCTAGCCACCTAGCGCCGTACACCAATGAGCAGTTCTTC. Protein sequence: CSASHLAPYTNEQFF.

This clonotype turned up a few times. The V gene is TRBV20-1, the J gene TRBJ2-7, with D uncertain. The ends were cut back, 0 bases at V and 2 bases at J, with 5 bases in the middle. The CDR3 has 12 amino acids. Germline assignment: CDR1 DFQATT and CDR2 SNEGSKA (reference sequence). CDR3 nucleotides: TGCAGTGCTAGAGAAGGCGCCTACGAGCAGTACTTC. This sequence encodes CSAREGAYEQYF.

With respect to this clonotype: A much more abundant neighbour one base away suggests this may be a read error. The chain links TRBV12-3 or TRBV12-4 to TRBJ1-6; 7 bases match TRBD1. The CDR3 is 13 amino acids. CDR3 region: CAGSQTGNSPLHF. The DNA for the CDR3 is TGTGCCGGCAGTCAGACAGGGAATTCACCCCTCCACTTT.

CDR3: CASSGGTRNEKLFF. The CDR3 coding sequence is TGTGCCAGCAGCGGCGGGACACGCAATGAAAAACTGTTTTTT. The genes are TRBV7-9 and TRBJ1-4, with D possibly being TRBD1 (6 bases). Per germline, CDR1 SEHNR and CDR2 FQNEAQ (reference sequence). The ends were cut back, 5 bases at V and 5 bases at J, with 12 bases in the middle. The CDR3 sequence is 14 residues long. Filled out from reference TRBV7-9 and TRBJ1-4, the complete variable domain reads DTGVSQNPRHKITKRGQNVTFRCDPISEHNRLYWYRQTLGQGPEFLTYFQNEAQLEKSRLLSDRFSAERPKGSFSTLEIQRTEQGDSAMYLCASSGGTRNEKLFFGSGTQLSVL.

Only a few counts were recorded for this clonotype. V is TRBV20-1 and J is TRBJ2-5; TRBD1 might be the D (5 bases). Trimming cost V 6 bases and J 4 bases, with 12 bases left between them. The germline V gene encodes CDR1 DFQATT and CDR2 SNEGSKA (reference sequence). CDR3 length: 12 amino acids. As DNA, the CDR3 is TGCAGTGCCCGGAAGGGGTTAGAGACCCAGTACTTC. Its protein is CSARKGLETQYF.

This chain connects TRBV20-1 to TRBJ2-7; a possible D gene is TRBD2 (7 bases). The V gene's germline CDR1 is DFQATT and CDR2 SNEGSKA (reference sequence). The CDR3 has 14 amino acids. V lost 5 bases and J 3 bases, leaving 17 bases between the germline ends. The CDR3, as DNA: TGCAGTGCTCACGGGGGGCGGGCCCTCTACGAGCAGTACTTC. Translating it yields CSAHGGRALYEQYF.

This clonotype was counted between two and nine times. The V call is TRBV20-1, the J call TRBJ2-3, with 8 bases aligning to TRBD1. Germline-derived CDR1 and CDR2 are DFQATT and SNEGSKA (reference sequence). The V segment lost 3 bases and the J segment 2 bases; nucleotides outside the gene matches: 7. The CDR3 consists of 15 residues. The CDR3 here is CSARKQGDNTDTQYF. The CDR3 nucleotides read TGCAGTGCTAGGAAACAGGGGGACAACACAGATACGCAGTATTTT.

This clonotype was seen at least ten times. This chain connects TRBV7-2 to TRBJ1-1; D may be TRBD1 (6 bases). Trimming took 0 bases from V and 4 from J, leaving 15 bases between them. The CDR3 has 16 amino acids. Germline V lookup: CDR1 SGHTA, CDR2 FQGNSA. The CDR3 loop is CASSLANRVLGTEAFF. Here the CDR3 DNA reads TGTGCCAGCAGCTTAGCCAACAGGGTTTTGGGCACTGAAGCTTTCTTT. Using reference TRBV7-2 and TRBJ1-1 for the parts outside the CDR3, the full variable domain is GAGVSQSPSNKVTEKGKDVELRCDPISGHTALYWYRQSLGQGLEFLIYFQGNSAPDKSGLPSDRFSAERTGGSVSTLTIQRTQQEDSAVYLCASSLANRVLGTEAFFGQGTRLTVV.

This clonotype turned up a few times. This chain joins TRBV28 and TRBJ2-7; D ambiguous. The CDR3 spans 12 residues. V was pared by 3 bases and J by 3 bases, with 6 bases between. Germline CDR1 reads MDHEN; CDR2 reads SYDVKM. CDR3 amino acids: CASSFPGYEQYF. The CDR3 bases are TGTGCCAGCAGTTTCCCGGGCTACGAGCAGTACTTC.

In this sample, this clonotype turned up many times. The rearrangement uses TRBV14 and TRBJ1-1; 8 bases fit TRBD1. The trim removed 8 bases at V and 4 bases at J, leaving 6 bases unmatched. This CDR3 is 13 amino acids long. Germline V lookup: CDR1 SGHDN, CDR2 FVKESK. The CDR3: CASELTGGTEAFF. The CDR3, as DNA: TGTGCCAGCGAACTCACAGGGGGCACTGAAGCTTTCTTT. Full variable domain (missing parts from reference TRBV14 and TRBJ1-1): EAGVTQFPSHSVIEKGQTVTLRCDPISGHDNLYWYRRVMGKEIKFLLHFVKESKQDESGMPNNRFLAERTGGTYSTLKVQPAELEDSGVYFCASELTGGTEAFFGQGTRLTVV.

This clonotype showed up many times. The rearrangement joins TRBV28 to TRBJ1-5, with no clear D. V shed 5 bases and J shed 0 bases, with 14 bases lying between them. The CDR3 sequence is 16 residues long. Germline assignment: CDR1 MDHEN and CDR2 SYDVKM. CDR3 nucleotide sequence: TGTGCCAGCAGTCGCCTGACCAGGATTAGCAATCAGCCCCAGCATTTT. It encodes CASSRLTRISNQPQHF.

The rearrangement links TRBV29-1 to TRBJ1-2, with a tentative D call TRBD1 (5 bases). Germline V CDR1 and CDR2: SQVTM, ANQGSEA. This CDR3 contains 13 residues. V lost 2 bases and J lost 7, with 14 bases in between. DNA for the CDR3: TGCAGCGTTGAAAAGCAATCCGGGGGTGGCTACACCTTC. This encodes CSVEKQSGGGYTF.

This clonotype was counted between two and nine times. The chain carries TRBV6-6 and TRBJ2-7, with a weak D call TRBD1 (6 bases). This CDR3 spans 13 amino acids. Germline V lookup: CDR1 MNHNY, CDR2 SVGAGI (reference sequence). V was shortened by 11 bases and J by 0 bases, with 14 bases between the two germline ends. This CDR3 is CASQGRVSYEQYF. The CDR3 DNA follows: TGTGCCTCACAGGGCAGGGTCTCCTACGAGCAGTACTTC.

This clonotype has a count of ten or more. The genes are TRBV3-1 and TRBJ2-5; weak D call: TRBD2 (6 bases). This CDR3 has 13 residues. Trimming pared 6 bases from V and 4 bases from J, leaving 12 bases between. Germline V gene sequence: CDR1 LGHDT, CDR2 YNNKEL (reference sequence). The CDR3 region is CASSSGTGETQYF. CDR3 in DNA: TGTGCCAGCAGTTCCGGGACTGGAGAGACCCAGTACTTC.

This clonotype was picked up many times. The CDR3 bases are TGCAGCGTCCGGTGGGGGGGCTATAATCAGCCCCAGCATTTT. Protein product: CSVRWGGYNQPQHF. V and J are TRBV29-1 and TRBJ1-5; D might be TRBD1 (6 bases). V lost 6 bases and J 4 bases, leaving 16 bases between the germline ends. The CDR3 is 14 amino acids. CDR1 and CDR2 from the germline V gene are SQVTM and ANQGSEA.

This clonotype showed up just a few times. J is TRBJ1-5 and V is TRBV7-6; 7 bases are a match to TRBD1. The CDR3 has 15 residues. Germline V gene sequence: CDR1 SGHVS, CDR2 FNYEAQ. V dropped 5 bases and J dropped 2; count of bases not matched to a gene: 6. The CDR3 sequence is CASSETGLGNQPQHF. The CDR3 DNA is TGTGCCAGCAGCGAGACAGGGTTAGGCAATCAGCCCCAGCATTTT.